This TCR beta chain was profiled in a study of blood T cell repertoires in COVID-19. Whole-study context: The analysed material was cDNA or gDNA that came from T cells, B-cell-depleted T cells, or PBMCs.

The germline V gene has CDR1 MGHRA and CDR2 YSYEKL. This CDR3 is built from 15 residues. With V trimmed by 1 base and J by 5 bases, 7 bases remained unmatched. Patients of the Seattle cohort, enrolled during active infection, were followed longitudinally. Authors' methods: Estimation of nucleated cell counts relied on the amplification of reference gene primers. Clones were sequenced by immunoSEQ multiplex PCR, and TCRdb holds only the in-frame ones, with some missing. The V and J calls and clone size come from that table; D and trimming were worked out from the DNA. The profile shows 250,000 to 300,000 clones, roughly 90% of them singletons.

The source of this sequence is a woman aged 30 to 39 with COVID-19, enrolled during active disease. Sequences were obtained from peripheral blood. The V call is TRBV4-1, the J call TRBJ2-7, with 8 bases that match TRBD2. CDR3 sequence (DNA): TGCGCCAGCAGCCAAGGCTCTAGCGGGCAAAACGAGCAGTACTTC. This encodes CASSQGSSGQNEQYF.